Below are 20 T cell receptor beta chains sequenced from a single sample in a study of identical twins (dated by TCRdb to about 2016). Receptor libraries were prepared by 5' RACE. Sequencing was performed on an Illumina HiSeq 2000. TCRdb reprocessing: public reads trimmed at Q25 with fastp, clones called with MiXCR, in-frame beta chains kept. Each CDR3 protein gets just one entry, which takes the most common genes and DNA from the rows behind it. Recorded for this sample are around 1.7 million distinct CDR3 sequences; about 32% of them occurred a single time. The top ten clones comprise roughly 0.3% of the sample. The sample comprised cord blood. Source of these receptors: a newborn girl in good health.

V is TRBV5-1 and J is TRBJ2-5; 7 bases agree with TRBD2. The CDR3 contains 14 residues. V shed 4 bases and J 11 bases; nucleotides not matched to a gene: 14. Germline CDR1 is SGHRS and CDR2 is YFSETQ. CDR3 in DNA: TGCGCCAGCAGCGAAGGACTAGGTTCCAATGAGCAGTACTTC. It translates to CASSEGLGSNEQYF.

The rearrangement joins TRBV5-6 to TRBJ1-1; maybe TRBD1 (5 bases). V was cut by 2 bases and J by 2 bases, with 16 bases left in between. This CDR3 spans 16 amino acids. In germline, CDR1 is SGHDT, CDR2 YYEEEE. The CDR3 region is CASSFGRSGLNTEAFF. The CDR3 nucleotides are TGTGCCAGCAGCTTCGGTCGCTCGGGGCTTAACACTGAAGCTTTCTTT.

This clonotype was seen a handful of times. The CDR3 here is CATSNGGGYGTDTQYF. Written as DNA, the CDR3 is TGTGCCACCAGCAACGGGGGAGGGTATGGCACAGATACGCAGTATTTT. The chain recombines TRBV15 with TRBJ2-3, with TRBD2 identical over 7 bases. J was trimmed by 1 base and V by 4 bases; bases with no gene match: 8. CDR1 is LNHNV and CDR2 is YYDKDF in the germline V gene (reference sequence). CDR3 length equals 16 residues.

CDR3 protein: CASSPRRQGTSSYNEQFF. In DNA form, the CDR3 reads TGTGCCAGCAGCCCTCGTCGTCAGGGGACGAGCTCCTACAATGAGCAGTTCTTC. The rearrangement links TRBV7-9 to TRBJ2-1; D possibly corresponds to TRBD1 (6 bases). Germline-derived CDR1 and CDR2 are SEHNR and FQNEAQ (reference sequence). The CDR3 is 18 amino acids. V was cut by 5 bases and J by 0 bases, with 20 bases left in between.

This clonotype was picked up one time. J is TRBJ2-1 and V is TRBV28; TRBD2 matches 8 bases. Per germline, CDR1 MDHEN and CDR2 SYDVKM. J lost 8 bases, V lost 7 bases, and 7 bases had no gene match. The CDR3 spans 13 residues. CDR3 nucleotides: TGTGCCAGCACCCCGGGGGGGAAGGATGAGCAGTTCTTC. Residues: CASTPGGKDEQFF.

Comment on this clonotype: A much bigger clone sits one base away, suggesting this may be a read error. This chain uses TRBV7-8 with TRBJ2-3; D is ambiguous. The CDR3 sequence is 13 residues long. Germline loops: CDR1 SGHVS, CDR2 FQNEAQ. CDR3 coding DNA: TGTGCCAGCAATAGTTATAGCACAGATGCGCAGTATTTT. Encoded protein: CASNSYSTDAQYF.

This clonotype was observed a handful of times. The CDR3 DNA reads as TGTGCCAGCAGCCAACCTCCTGGGGATACGCAGTATTTT. Protein: CASSQPPGDTQYF. The chain carries TRBV16 and TRBJ2-3; no reliable D call. This CDR3 is built from 13 residues. Trimming removed 2 bases at V and 6 bases at J, with 9 bases between. Germline V lookup: CDR1 KGHSY, CDR2 FQNENV.

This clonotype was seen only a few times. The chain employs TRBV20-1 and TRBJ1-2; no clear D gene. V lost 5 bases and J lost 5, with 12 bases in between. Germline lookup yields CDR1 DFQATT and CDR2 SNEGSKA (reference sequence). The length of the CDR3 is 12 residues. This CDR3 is CSAPDEGYGYTF. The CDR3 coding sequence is TGCAGTGCTCCTGACGAAGGGTATGGCTACACCTTC.

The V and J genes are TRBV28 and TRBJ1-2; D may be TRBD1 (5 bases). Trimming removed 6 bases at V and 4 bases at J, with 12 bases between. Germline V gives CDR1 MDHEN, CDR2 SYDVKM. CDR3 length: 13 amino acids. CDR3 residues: CASRPGGSYGYTF. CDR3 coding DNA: TGTGCCAGCAGACCCGGGGGAAGCTATGGCTACACCTTC.

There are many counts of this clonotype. Here the CDR3 reads CASSSESGYTF. As DNA, the CDR3 is TGTGCCAGCAGTTCCGAAAGTGGCTACACCTTC. The chain combines TRBV28 with TRBJ1-2; D is uncertain. Germline loops: CDR1 MDHEN, CDR2 SYDVKM. V was shortened by 4 bases and J by 7 bases, with 7 bases between the two germline ends. The CDR3 has 11 residues.

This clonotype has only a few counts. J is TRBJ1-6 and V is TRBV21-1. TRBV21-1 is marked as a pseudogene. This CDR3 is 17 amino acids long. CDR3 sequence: CASSPHEGRLSNSPLHF. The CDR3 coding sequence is TGTGCCAGCAGTCCCCACGAAGGCAGGCTTAGTAATTCACCCCTCCACTTT.

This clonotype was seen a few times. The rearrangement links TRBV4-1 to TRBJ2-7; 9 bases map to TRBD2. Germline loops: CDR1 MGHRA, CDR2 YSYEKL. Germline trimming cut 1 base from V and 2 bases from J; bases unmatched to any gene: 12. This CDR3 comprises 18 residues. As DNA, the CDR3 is TGCGCCAGCAGCCAAGGCCTCTGGCTAGCGGGGACCACCTACGAGCAGTACTTC. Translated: CASSQGLWLAGTTYEQYF.

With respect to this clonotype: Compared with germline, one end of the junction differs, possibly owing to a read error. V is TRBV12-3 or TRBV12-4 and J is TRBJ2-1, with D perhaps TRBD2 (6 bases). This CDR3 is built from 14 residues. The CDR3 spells CASGFTSSCNEQFF. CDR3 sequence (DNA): TGTGCCAGCGGTTTCACTAGCTCCTGCAATGAGCAGTTCTTC.

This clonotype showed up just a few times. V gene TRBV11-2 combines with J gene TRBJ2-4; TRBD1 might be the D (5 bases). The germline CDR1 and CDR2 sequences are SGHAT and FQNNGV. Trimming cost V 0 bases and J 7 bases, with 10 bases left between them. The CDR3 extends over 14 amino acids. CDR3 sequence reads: CASSLEAGWNIQYF. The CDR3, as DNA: TGTGCCAGCAGCTTAGAGGCAGGGTGGAACATTCAGTACTTC.

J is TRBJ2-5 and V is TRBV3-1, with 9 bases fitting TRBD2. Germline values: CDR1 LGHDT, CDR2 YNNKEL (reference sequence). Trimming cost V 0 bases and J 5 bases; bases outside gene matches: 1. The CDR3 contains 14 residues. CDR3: CASSQDTSGETQYF. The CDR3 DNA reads TGTGCCAGCAGCCAAGATACTAGCGGGGAGACCCAGTACTTC.

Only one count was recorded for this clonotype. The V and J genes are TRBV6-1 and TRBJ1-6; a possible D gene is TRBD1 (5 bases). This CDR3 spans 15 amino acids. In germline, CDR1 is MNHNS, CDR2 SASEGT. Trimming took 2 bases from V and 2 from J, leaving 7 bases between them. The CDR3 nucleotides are TGTGCCAGCAGTGAAAAGGGGACCTATAATTCACCCCTCCACTTT. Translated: CASSEKGTYNSPLHF.

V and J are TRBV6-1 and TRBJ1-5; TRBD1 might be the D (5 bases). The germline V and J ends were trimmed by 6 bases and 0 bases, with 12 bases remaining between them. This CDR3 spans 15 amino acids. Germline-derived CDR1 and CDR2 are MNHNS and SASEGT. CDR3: CASRRQNYSNQPQHF. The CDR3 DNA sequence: TGTGCCAGCAGACGACAGAACTATAGCAATCAGCCCCAGCATTTT.

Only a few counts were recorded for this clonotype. This chain's CDR3 is CASSYRAGGSYNEQFF. Written as DNA, the CDR3 is TGTGCCAGCAGCTACCGAGCGGGAGGCTCCTACAATGAGCAGTTCTTC. The chain carries TRBV9 and TRBJ2-1; 9 bases match TRBD2. Trimming took 4 bases from V and 0 from J; bases not matched to a gene: 5. The CDR3 is 16 amino acids. CDR1 and CDR2 from the germline V gene are SGDLS and YYNGEE.

The CDR3 region is CASSLRGGGTYNEQFF. DNA for the CDR3: TGCGCCAGCAGCTTGAGGGGCGGAGGCACCTACAATGAGCAGTTCTTC. The chain recombines TRBV5-1 with TRBJ2-1; D tentatively fits TRBD1 or TRBD2 (5 bases each). The ends were cut back, 1 base at V and 2 bases at J, with 13 bases in the middle. Germline V lookup: CDR1 SGHRS, CDR2 YFSETQ. The CDR3 totals 16 residues.

The CDR3 nucleotides are TGCGCCAGCAGCGATAGCTTGTGGATGAGCGAGACCCAGTACTTC. Translating it yields CASSDSLWMSETQYF. The genes are TRBV5-1 and TRBJ2-5; the D is unclear. Trimming left V 4 bases short and J 5 bases short, with 18 bases between. Germline V gene lookup returns CDR1 SGHRS and CDR2 YFSETQ. This CDR3 spans 15 amino acids.